This T cell receptor beta chain was sequenced in a study of patients and donors after allogeneic stem cell transplantation. The CDR3 consists of 14 residues. The germline V and J ends were trimmed by 2 bases and 1 base, with 9 bases remaining between them. Germline V gene sequence: CDR1 SGHRS, CDR2 YFSETQ. This clonotype has a handful of counts. TCRdb analysed the RT-PCR reads with MiXCR anew, one entry per CDR3 protein. Of about 96,000 distinct CDR3 sequences listed, around 49% are singletons. This clonotype originated in a human donor who was either an allogeneic HSCT recipient or a stem cell or donor lymphocyte infusion donor (not recorded which). It is not recorded whose cells these are; they may come from a transplant donor. V usage is TRBV5-1 and J usage is TRBJ1-2; TRBD1 is a possible D gene (5 bases). The sample consisted of blood, either unsorted or a sorted T cell fraction (not recorded which). The CDR3 region is CASSFGGDNYGYTF. The CDR3, as DNA: TGCGCCAGCAGCTTTGGGGGAGATAACTATGGCTACACCTTC.